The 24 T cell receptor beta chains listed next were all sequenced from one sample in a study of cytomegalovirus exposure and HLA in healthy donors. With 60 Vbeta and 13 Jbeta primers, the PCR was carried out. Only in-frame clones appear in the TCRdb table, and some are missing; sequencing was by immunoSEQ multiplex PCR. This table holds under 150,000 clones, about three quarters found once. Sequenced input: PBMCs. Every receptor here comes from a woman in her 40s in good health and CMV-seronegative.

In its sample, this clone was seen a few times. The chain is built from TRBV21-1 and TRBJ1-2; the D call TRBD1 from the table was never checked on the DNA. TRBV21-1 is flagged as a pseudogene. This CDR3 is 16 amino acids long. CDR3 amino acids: CASSKDRTGEKYGYTF. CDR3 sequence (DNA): TGTGCCAGCAGCAAAGATAGGACAGGGGAGAAGTATGGCTACACCTTC.

The CDR3 loop reads CASGPRGEDEQFF. Here the CDR3 DNA reads TGTGCCAGTGGGCCGCGGGGCGAGGATGAGCAGTTCTTC. The V gene is TRBV11-3, the J gene TRBJ2-1; D may be TRBD2 (6 bases). This CDR3 is built from 13 residues. Trimming removed 9 bases at V and 8 bases at J, with 17 bases between. In germline, CDR1 is SGHNT, CDR2 YENEEA.

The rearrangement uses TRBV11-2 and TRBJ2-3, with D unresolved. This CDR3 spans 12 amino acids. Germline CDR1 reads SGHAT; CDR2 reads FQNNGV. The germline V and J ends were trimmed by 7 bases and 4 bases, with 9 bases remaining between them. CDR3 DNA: TGTGCCAGCACAGGATCCGCAGATACGCAGTATTTT. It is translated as CASTGSADTQYF. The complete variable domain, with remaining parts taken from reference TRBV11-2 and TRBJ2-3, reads EAGVAQSPRYKIIEKRQSVAFWCNPISGHATLYWYQQILGQGPKLLIQFQNNGVVDDSQLPKDRFSAERLKGVDSTLKIQPAKLEDSAVYLCASTGSADTQYFGPGTRLTVL.

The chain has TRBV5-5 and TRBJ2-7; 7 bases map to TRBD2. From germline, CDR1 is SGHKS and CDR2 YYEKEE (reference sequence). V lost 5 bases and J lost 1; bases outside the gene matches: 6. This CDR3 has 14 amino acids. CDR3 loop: CASRAGTNSYEQYF. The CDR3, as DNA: TGTGCCAGCAGGGCTGGGACTAATTCCTACGAGCAGTACTTC.

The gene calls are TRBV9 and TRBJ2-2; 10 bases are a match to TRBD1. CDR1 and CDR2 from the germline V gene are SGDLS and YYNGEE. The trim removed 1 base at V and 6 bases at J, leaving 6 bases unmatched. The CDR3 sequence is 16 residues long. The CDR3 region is CASSVSPGTGAGELFF. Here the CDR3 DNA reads TGTGCCAGCAGCGTAAGCCCCGGGACAGGGGCCGGGGAGCTGTTTTTT.

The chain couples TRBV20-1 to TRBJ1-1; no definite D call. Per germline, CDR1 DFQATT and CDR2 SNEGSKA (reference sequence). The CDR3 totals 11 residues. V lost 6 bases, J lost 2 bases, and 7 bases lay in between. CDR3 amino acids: CSADKNTEAFF. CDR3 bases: TGCAGTGCCGACAAAAACACTGAAGCTTTCTTT.

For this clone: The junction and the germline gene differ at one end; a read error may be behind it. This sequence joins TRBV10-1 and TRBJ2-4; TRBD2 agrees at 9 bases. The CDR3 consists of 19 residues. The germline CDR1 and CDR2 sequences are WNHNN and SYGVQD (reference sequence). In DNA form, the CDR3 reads TGCGCCAGCAGTGATTTCGGACTAGCGTATACATTAGCCAAAAACAGTCAGTACTTC. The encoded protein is CASSDFGLAYTLAKNSQYF.

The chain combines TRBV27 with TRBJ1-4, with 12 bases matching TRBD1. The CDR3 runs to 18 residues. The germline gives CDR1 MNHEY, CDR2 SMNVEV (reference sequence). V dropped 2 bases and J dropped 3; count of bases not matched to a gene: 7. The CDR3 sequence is CASSLKGQGARANEKLFF. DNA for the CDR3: TGTGCCAGCAGTTTAAAGGGACAGGGGGCGCGAGCTAATGAAAAACTGTTTTTT.

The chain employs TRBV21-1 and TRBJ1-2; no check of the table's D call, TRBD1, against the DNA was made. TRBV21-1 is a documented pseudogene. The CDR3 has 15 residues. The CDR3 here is CASSKRNSQARGYTF. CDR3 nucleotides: TGTGCCAGCAGCAAAAGGAACTCACAGGCGAGGGGCTACACCTTC.

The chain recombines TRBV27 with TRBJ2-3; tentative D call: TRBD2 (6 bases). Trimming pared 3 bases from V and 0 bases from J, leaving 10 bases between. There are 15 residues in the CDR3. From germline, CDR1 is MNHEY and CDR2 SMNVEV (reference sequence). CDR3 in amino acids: CASSFRDWSTDTQYF. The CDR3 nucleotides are TGTGCCAGCAGTTTCCGGGACTGGAGCACAGATACGCAGTATTTT.

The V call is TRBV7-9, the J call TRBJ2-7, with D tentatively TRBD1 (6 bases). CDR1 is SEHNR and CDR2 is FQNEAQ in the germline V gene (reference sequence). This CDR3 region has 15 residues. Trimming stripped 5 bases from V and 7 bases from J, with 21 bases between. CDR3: CASSPFEQGSGEQYF. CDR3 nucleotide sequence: TGTGCCAGCAGCCCCTTTGAACAGGGATCAGGGGAGCAGTACTTC.

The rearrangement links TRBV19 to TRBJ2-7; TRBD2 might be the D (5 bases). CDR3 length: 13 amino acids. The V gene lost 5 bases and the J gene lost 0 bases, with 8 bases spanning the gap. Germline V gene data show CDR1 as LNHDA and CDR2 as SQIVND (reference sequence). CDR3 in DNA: TGTGCCAGTAGTTCGGGGAACTCCTACGAGCAGTACTTC. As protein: CASSSGNSYEQYF.

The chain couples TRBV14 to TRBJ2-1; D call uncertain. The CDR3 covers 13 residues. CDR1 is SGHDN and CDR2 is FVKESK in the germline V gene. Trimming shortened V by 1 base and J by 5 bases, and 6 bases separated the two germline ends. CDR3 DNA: TGTGCCAGCAGCCAAGTATCCGACAATGAGCAGTTCTTC. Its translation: CASSQVSDNEQFF. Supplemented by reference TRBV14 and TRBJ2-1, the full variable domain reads EAGVTQFPSHSVIEKGQTVTLRCDPISGHDNLYWYRRVMGKEIKFLLHFVKESKQDESGMPNNRFLAERTGGTYSTLKVQPAELEDSGVYFCASSQVSDNEQFFGPGTRLTVL.

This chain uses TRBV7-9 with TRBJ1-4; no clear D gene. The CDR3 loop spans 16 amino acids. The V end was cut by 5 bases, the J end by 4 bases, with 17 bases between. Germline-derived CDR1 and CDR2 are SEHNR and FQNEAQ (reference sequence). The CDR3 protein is CASSPPAGLINEKLFF. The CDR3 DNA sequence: TGTGCCAGCAGCCCGCCGGCAGGACTAATTAATGAAAAACTGTTTTTT.

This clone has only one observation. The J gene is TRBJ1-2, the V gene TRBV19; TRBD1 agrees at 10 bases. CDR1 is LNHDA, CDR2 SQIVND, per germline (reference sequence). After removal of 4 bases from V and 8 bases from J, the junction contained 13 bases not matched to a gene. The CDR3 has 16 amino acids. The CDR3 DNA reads TGTGCCAGTAGTACTCCCTGGGACAGGGGCATCGAAGGCTACACCTTC. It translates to CASSTPWDRGIEGYTF.

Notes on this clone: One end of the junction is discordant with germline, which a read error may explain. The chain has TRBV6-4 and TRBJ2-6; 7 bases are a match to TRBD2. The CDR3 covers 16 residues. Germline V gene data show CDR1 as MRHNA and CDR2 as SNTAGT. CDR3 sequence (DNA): TGTGCCAGCAGTGACTCGACTAGCTCTGGGGCCAACGGCCTGACTTTC. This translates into CASSDSTSSGANGLTF.

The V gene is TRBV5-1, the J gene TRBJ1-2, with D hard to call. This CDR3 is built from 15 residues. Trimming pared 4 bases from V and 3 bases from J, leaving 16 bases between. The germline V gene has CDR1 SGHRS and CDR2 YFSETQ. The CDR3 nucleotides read TGCGCCAGCAGCCAGACATCCCCAGAGTACTATGGCTACACCTTC. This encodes CASSQTSPEYYGYTF.

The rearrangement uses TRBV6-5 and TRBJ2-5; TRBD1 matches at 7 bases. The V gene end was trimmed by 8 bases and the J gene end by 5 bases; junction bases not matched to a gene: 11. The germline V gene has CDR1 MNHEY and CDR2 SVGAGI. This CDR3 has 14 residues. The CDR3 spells CASRPPTGTETQYF. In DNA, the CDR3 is TGTGCCAGCCGCCCCCCGACAGGGACGGAGACCCAGTACTTC.

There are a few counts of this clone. CDR3 protein: CASSGRGATSGNTIYF. The CDR3 DNA reads TGTGCCAGCAGCGGAAGGGGTGCCACCTCTGGAAACACCATATATTTT. The chain is built from TRBV11-1 and TRBJ1-3; D might be TRBD1 (5 bases). Trimming cost V 5 bases and J 0 bases, with 14 bases left between them. CDR1 is SGHAT and CDR2 is FQDESV in the germline V gene (reference sequence). This CDR3 region has 16 residues.

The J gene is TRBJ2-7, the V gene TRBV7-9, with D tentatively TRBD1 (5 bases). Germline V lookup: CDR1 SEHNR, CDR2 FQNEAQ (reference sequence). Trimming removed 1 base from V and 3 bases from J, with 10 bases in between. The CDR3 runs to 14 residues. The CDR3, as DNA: TGTGCCAGCAGCTTAGAAGGGGTTGTCTACGAGCAGTACTTC. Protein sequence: CASSLEGVVYEQYF.

CDR3 sequence: CSVAGTGYEQYF. CDR3 nucleotide sequence: TGCAGCGTGGCCGGGACAGGCTACGAGCAGTACTTC. V usage is TRBV29-1 and J usage is TRBJ2-7, with 8 bases lining up with TRBD1. The CDR3 length is 12 residues. Germline V CDR1 and CDR2: SQVTM, ANQGSEA. V dropped 6 bases and J dropped 3; count of bases not matched to a gene: 4.

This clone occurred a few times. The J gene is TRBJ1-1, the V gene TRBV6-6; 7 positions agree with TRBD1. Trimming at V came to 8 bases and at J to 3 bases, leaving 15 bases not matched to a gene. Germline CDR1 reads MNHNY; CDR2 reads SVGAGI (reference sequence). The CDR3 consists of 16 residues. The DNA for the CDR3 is TGTGCCAGCGCATCGTTACAGGGGATTGTTGACACTGAAGCTTTCTTT. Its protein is CASASLQGIVDTEAFF.

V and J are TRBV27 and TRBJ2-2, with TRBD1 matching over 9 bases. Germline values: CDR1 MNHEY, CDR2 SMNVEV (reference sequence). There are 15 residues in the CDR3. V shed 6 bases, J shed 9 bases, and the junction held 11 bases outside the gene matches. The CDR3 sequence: CASSHRQGVARELFF. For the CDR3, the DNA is TGTGCCAGCAGCCATAGACAGGGGGTAGCTCGGGAGCTGTTTTTT.

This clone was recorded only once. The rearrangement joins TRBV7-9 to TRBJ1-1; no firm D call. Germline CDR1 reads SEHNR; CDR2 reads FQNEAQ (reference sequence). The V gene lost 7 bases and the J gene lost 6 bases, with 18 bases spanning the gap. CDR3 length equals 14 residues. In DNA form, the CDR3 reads TGTGCCAGCATGAGGGAGGAGGGAGCCGCTGAAGCTTTCTTT. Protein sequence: CASMREEGAAEAFF. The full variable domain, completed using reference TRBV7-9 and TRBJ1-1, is DTGVSQNPRHKITKRGQNVTFRCDPISEHNRLYWYRQTLGQGPEFLTYFQNEAQLEKSRLLSDRFSAERPKGSFSTLEIQRTEQGDSAMYLCASMREEGAAEAFFGQGTRLTVV.